This T cell receptor (beta chain) was captured by sequencing in a study of blood T cells in healthy people across ages. A second PCR of roughly 7 to 11 cycles used a sample-barcoded 5' primer and a J-beta primer mix. The study obtained at least 2.5 million CDR3-containing paired-end reads from every sample. One entry per CDR3 protein results from TCRdb running MiXCR on the 5' RACE reads. The data show 550,000 to 700,000 distinct CDR3 sequences, approximately 27% seen once. Every donor contributed 8 to 10 milliliters of peripheral blood by blood draw. This clonotype was counted a few times. Its cognate antigen is unknown. Study-wide findings and caveats: Fewer expanded clones and more diversity marked long-lived versus aged donors.

This CDR3 contains 13 residues. V lost 5 bases and J 8 bases, leaving 13 bases between the germline ends. The TCR was taken from a woman aged 70-85 years in good health. The source material was blood. The chain recombines TRBV12-3 or TRBV12-4 with TRBJ2-1, with a possible D match to TRBD1 (5 bases). CDR3 nucleotide sequence: TGTGCCAGCAGTCTTGATCAGGGCCATGAGCAGTTCTTC. It codes for CASSLDQGHEQFF.